The next 30 T cell receptor beta chains were all read from a single sample in a study of blood T cell repertoires in COVID-19. Sequenced by immunoSEQ multiplex PCR; TCRdb stores in-frame clones only, minus some. The repertoire holds about 69,000 clones, approximately 82% seen once, with around 9.6% in the top ten. Source material: peripheral blood. These receptors were collected from an elderly woman with acute or convalescent COVID-19.

CDR3 protein: CASSLVGDSFNYGYTF. The CDR3, as DNA: TGTGCCAGCAGCTTGGTAGGGGATTCCTTTAACTATGGCTACACCTTC. The chain employs TRBV5-8 and TRBJ1-2; D is possibly TRBD1 (5 bases). This CDR3 region has 16 residues. V was trimmed by 0 bases and J by 1 base, leaving 13 bases between them. Per the germline V gene, CDR1 is SGHTS and CDR2 is YDEGEE.

This sequence joins TRBV19 and TRBJ1-5; 8 bases are a match to TRBD1. Germline V lookup: CDR1 LNHDA, CDR2 SQIVND (reference sequence). The ends lost 8 bases at V and 3 bases at J; junction bases unmatched: 6. CDR3 length: 14 amino acids. The CDR3 nucleotides are TGTGCCAGTTGCAAACAGGGGGTCAATCAGCCCCAGCATTTT. As protein: CASCKQGVNQPQHF.

The chain is built from TRBV6-1 and TRBJ2-7; 7 bases agree with TRBD1. The CDR3 runs to 15 residues. In germline, CDR1 is MNHNS, CDR2 SASEGT. V shed 0 bases and J 1 base; nucleotides not matched to a gene: 3. The CDR3 nucleotides are TGTGCCAGCAGTGAAGCTCGCAGGGGGTCCTACGAGCAGTACTTC. As protein: CASSEARRGSYEQYF.

This chain uses TRBV5-1 with TRBJ2-5; 11 positions agree with TRBD1. Germline V gene sequence: CDR1 SGHRS, CDR2 YFSETQ. Losses at the gene ends were 4 bases for V and 4 bases for J; bases not matched to a gene: 6. The CDR3 runs 15 residues. CDR3 DNA: TGCGCCAGCAGCCCCAGGACAGGGGGCACAGAGACCCAGTACTTC. It yields the protein CASSPRTGGTETQYF.

The rearrangement links TRBV6-5 to TRBJ2-5, with D perhaps TRBD2 (5 bases). The V end was cut by 0 bases, the J end by 4 bases, with 12 bases between. The CDR3 has 15 residues. CDR1 MNHEY and CDR2 SVGAGI come from the germline V gene. CDR3 loop: CASSYSFGVGETQYF. CDR3 nucleotide sequence: TGTGCCAGCAGTTACTCGTTCGGGGTAGGAGAGACCCAGTACTTC.

The rearrangement joins TRBV13 to TRBJ1-1; 8 positions match TRBD1. CDR3 length equals 17 residues. Trimming took 1 base from V and 1 from J; bases not matched to a gene: 8. CDR1 and CDR2 from the germline V gene are PRHDT and FYEKMQ (reference sequence). CDR3 sequence (DNA): TGTGCCAGCAGCTTAGCGGCGGGACAGGCCCAGAACACTGAAGCTTTCTTT. Amino acid sequence: CASSLAAGQAQNTEAFF.

The V call is TRBV4-1, the J call TRBJ2-3, with 7 bases fitting TRBD2. Germline values: CDR1 MGHRA, CDR2 YSYEKL. Losses at the gene ends were 4 bases for V and 0 bases for J; bases not matched to a gene: 10. This CDR3 is 17 amino acids long. The CDR3 nucleotides read TGCGCCAGCAGCCGTCAAGGAGGGAGGGGAAGCACAGATACGCAGTATTTT. Its translation: CASSRQGGRGSTDTQYF.

The chain is built from TRBV2 and TRBJ2-5; D is perhaps TRBD1 (6 bases). V was shortened by 4 bases and J by 2 bases, with 17 bases between the two germline ends. The germline V gene encodes CDR1 SNHLY and CDR2 FYNNEI. CDR3 length equals 16 residues. The CDR3 region has the DNA TGTGCCAGCAGTGTATCCAGGGGTGCTGGGCAAGAGACCCAGTACTTC. Protein sequence: CASSVSRGAGQETQYF. The whole variable domain, filled in from reference TRBV2 and TRBJ2-5, reads EPEVTQTPSHQVTQMGQEVILRCVPISNHLYFYWYRQILGQKVEFLVSFYNNEISEKSEIFDDQFSVERPDGSNFTLKIRSTKLEDSAMYFCASSVSRGAGQETQYFGPGTRLLVL.

This chain joins TRBV7-9 and TRBJ1-3; perhaps TRBD1 as D (6 bases). Germline V gives CDR1 SEHNR, CDR2 FQNEAQ (reference sequence). V lost 6 bases and J lost 0, with 12 bases in between. This CDR3 comprises 15 residues. CDR3 sequence: CASRSTGRSGNTIYF. The CDR3 bases are TGTGCCAGCAGATCGACAGGCCGCTCTGGAAACACCATATATTTT.

This sequence joins TRBV27 and TRBJ2-7; D call uncertain. The V end lost 0 bases, the J end lost 1 base, and 7 bases lay between the germline ends. CDR3 length equals 14 residues. The germline V gene has CDR1 MNHEY and CDR2 SMNVEV (reference sequence). In DNA form, the CDR3 reads TGTGCCAGCAGTTTATCTCCACTGTCCTACGAGCAGTACTTC. Translating it yields CASSLSPLSYEQYF.

The chain links TRBV19 to TRBJ2-3, with 13 bases matching TRBD2. The trim removed 5 bases at V and 5 bases at J, leaving 7 bases unmatched. CDR1 LNHDA and CDR2 SQIVND come from the germline V gene (reference sequence). The length of the CDR3 is 16 residues. The CDR3 nucleotides read TGTGCCAGTAGTCCACTAGCGGGGGGGCCGAAAGATACGCAGTATTTT. Residues: CASSPLAGGPKDTQYF.

This sequence joins TRBV5-1 and TRBJ1-3; no clear D. Germline assignment: CDR1 SGHRS and CDR2 YFSETQ. V lost 0 bases and J lost 3, with 10 bases in between. The CDR3 loop spans 15 amino acids. CDR3 region: CASSLGTTGGNTIYF. CDR3 in DNA: TGCGCCAGCAGCTTGGGAACTACGGGTGGAAACACCATATATTTT.

V is TRBV5-1 and J is TRBJ1-5; 11 nucleotides agree with TRBD1. In germline, CDR1 is SGHRS, CDR2 YFSETQ. V trimming: 3 bases; J trimming: 3 bases; junction bases outside the gene matches: 2. CDR3 length equals 15 residues. The CDR3 region is CASSWTGGNNQPQHF. CDR3 bases: TGCGCCAGCAGCTGGACAGGGGGCAACAATCAGCCCCAGCATTTT.

CDR3 residues: CATRDRGYGEAFF. DNA of the CDR3: TGTGCCACCAGGGACAGGGGGTATGGTGAAGCTTTCTTT. V usage is TRBV19 and J usage is TRBJ1-1; TRBD1 matches at 11 bases. The CDR3 is 13 amino acids. V trimming: 10 bases; J trimming: 7 bases; junction bases outside the gene matches: 8. Germline V lookup: CDR1 LNHDA, CDR2 SQIVND (reference sequence).

The genes are TRBV11-2 and TRBJ2-3; 8 bases agree with TRBD2. This CDR3 is built from 17 residues. With V trimmed by 3 bases and J by 6 bases, 14 bases remained unmatched. From germline, CDR1 is SGHAT and CDR2 FQNNGV. CDR3 in amino acids: CASSLTLPGGGLDTQYF. CDR3 in DNA: TGTGCCAGCAGCTTGACCTTACCGGGGGGGGGTCTGGATACGCAGTATTTT.

This chain uses TRBV6-2 or TRBV6-3 with TRBJ1-2; maybe TRBD1 (6 bases). Germline V gives CDR1 MNHEY, CDR2 SVGEGT. Between the trimmed V and J ends, which lost 2 bases and 2 bases, there was a span of 9 bases. This CDR3 has 14 amino acids. The CDR3 DNA reads as TGTGCCAGCAGTTACGAGGGGACAAACTATGGCTACACCTTC. Translated, it gives CASSYEGTNYGYTF.

The chain carries TRBV3-1 (or the pseudogene TRBV3-2) and TRBJ2-7; D is undetermined. Germline V gene sequence: CDR1 LGHDT, CDR2 YNNKEL (reference sequence). The CDR3 totals 13 residues. Trimming took off 4 bases at V and 2 bases at J, with 9 bases between the two ends. CDR3 amino acids: CASSPSFPYEQYF. CDR3 sequence (DNA): TGTGCCAGCAGCCCTTCCTTCCCCTACGAGCAGTACTTC.

The gene calls are TRBV5-1 and TRBJ2-7; D possibly corresponds to TRBD1 (5 bases). Trimming removed 1 base from V and 5 bases from J, with 13 bases in between. The CDR3 is 14 amino acids. Germline CDR1 SGHRS, CDR2 YFSETQ. CDR3 sequence (DNA): TGCGCCAGCAGCTTGTCCCAGGGTGGCCACGAGCAGTACTTC. It is translated as CASSLSQGGHEQYF.

V gene TRBV19 combines with J gene TRBJ2-3, with 10 nucleotides matching TRBD2. Germline V lookup: CDR1 LNHDA, CDR2 SQIVND (reference sequence). CDR3 length equals 15 residues. V was pared by 4 bases and J by 2 bases, with 3 bases of the junction left unmatched. Written as DNA, the CDR3 is TGTGCCAGTAGTAAGCTAGCGGGGGTCACAGATACGCAGTATTTT. Translating gives CASSKLAGVTDTQYF.

CDR3 DNA sequence: TGTGCCAGCAGTTACTCGGGGGCCAGCACAGATACGCAGTATTTT. It translates to CASSYSGASTDTQYF. This chain links TRBV6-5 with TRBJ2-3, with a tentative D call TRBD1 (6 bases). This CDR3 comprises 15 residues. The V gene's germline CDR1 is MNHEY and CDR2 SVGAGI. V was clipped by 0 bases and J by 0 bases, with 7 bases between them.

The chain combines TRBV3-1 (or the pseudogene TRBV3-2) with TRBJ2-7; 10 bases align to TRBD1. This CDR3 contains 13 residues. The V gene end was trimmed by 4 bases and the J gene end by 3 bases; junction bases not matched to a gene: 0. CDR1 and CDR2 from the germline V gene are LGHDT and YNNKEL (reference sequence). CDR3 sequence reads: CASSRTGGYEQYF. The CDR3 DNA is TGTGCCAGCAGCCGGACAGGGGGCTACGAGCAGTACTTC.

The rearrangement joins TRBV5-5 to TRBJ2-1, with no clear D. Between the trimmed V and J ends, which lost 1 base and 0 bases, there was a span of 14 bases. Germline V gene sequence: CDR1 SGHKS, CDR2 YYEKEE (reference sequence). The CDR3 runs 17 residues. CDR3 coding DNA: TGTGCCAGCAGCTTGACTATTGCCCAAAGCTCCTACAATGAGCAGTTCTTC. It specifies CASSLTIAQSSYNEQFF.

The rearrangement joins TRBV6-5 to TRBJ1-6, with unresolved D. CDR1 is MNHEY and CDR2 is SVGAGI in the germline V gene. The CDR3 loop spans 15 amino acids. Trimming removed 2 bases at V and 7 bases at J, with 12 bases between. CDR3 DNA sequence: TGTGCCAGCAGTTACGTAAAGATTGCGAATTCACCCCTCCACTTT. Translation gives CASSYVKIANSPLHF.

This chain joins TRBV21-1 and TRBJ1-4; the table's D call, TRBD1, was not checked against the DNA. TRBV21-1 is designated a pseudogene. The CDR3 is 17 residues long. The CDR3 DNA is TGTGCCAGCAGCGCCATCGGGTGGGACAGGGGCACCGAAAAACTGTTTTTT. Translating gives CASSAIGWDRGTEKLFF.

The genes are TRBV2 and TRBJ2-7, with 9 bases lining up with TRBD1. Germline lookup yields CDR1 SNHLY and CDR2 FYNNEI. V was clipped by 6 bases and J by 3 bases; unmatched bases: 9. This CDR3 is 15 amino acids long. DNA for the CDR3: TGTGCCAGCAGGGATCAGGGACAGGGTCTCTACGAGCAGTACTTC. It codes for CASRDQGQGLYEQYF.

The DNA of the CDR3 is TGTGCCAGCAGTGTACAGGGTAACTACAATGAGCAGTTCTTC. Amino acid sequence: CASSVQGNYNEQFF. This chain connects TRBV6-4 to TRBJ2-1, with D perhaps matching TRBD1 (6 bases). V lost 4 bases and J lost 3, with 10 bases in between. The CDR3 extends over 14 amino acids. The germline CDR1 and CDR2 sequences are MRHNA and SNTAGT.

V gene TRBV11-2 combines with J gene TRBJ2-1; no firm D call. Germline V gene data show CDR1 as SGHAT and CDR2 as FQNNGV. The CDR3 contains 12 residues. Deletions cut 5 bases from V and 4 bases from J, with 6 bases between. CDR3 region: CASSQNYNEQFF. DNA of the CDR3: TGTGCCAGCAGCCAGAATTACAATGAGCAGTTCTTC.

CDR3 amino acids: CASSDEGIGNQPQHF. CDR3 nucleotide sequence: TGTGCCAGCAGTGATGAGGGAATTGGCAATCAGCCCCAGCATTTT. The J gene is TRBJ1-5, the V gene TRBV2; no clear D gene. CDR1 is SNHLY and CDR2 is FYNNEI in the germline V gene. V was cut by 3 bases and J by 2 bases, with 11 bases left in between. The CDR3 has 15 residues.

This clone was observed a single time. The rearrangement links TRBV27 to TRBJ1-3; 9 bases fit TRBD1. The V gene end was trimmed by 5 bases and the J gene end by 5 bases; junction bases not matched to a gene: 10. Germline V gene data show CDR1 as MNHEY and CDR2 as SMNVEV (reference sequence). The CDR3 contains 16 residues. For the CDR3, the DNA is TGTGCCAGCAGTCTATTCGGACAGGGGACAAGAAACACCATATATTTT. This translates into CASSLFGQGTRNTIYF.

The chain joins TRBV10-3 to TRBJ1-2; no clear D gene. This CDR3 contains 13 residues. Germline V CDR1 and CDR2: ENHRY, SYGVKD. The V gene lost 3 bases and the J gene lost 4 bases, with 9 bases spanning the gap. The CDR3 nucleotides are TGTGCCATCAGTGAAACAGTCTTCTATGGCTACACCTTC. Translation gives CAISETVFYGYTF.